The entry below describes one T cell receptor beta chain. Its antigen remains unknown. The V end lost 4 bases, the J end lost 2 bases, and 14 bases lay between the germline ends. CDR3 length: 15 amino acids. This specimen belongs to a study of response to subunit inactivated influenza vaccine. General observations from the study: T cells newly recruited by each seasonal influenza vaccination are few, the authors suggested.

From the RT-PCR reads, TCRdb called clonotypes with MiXCR, one entry per CDR3 protein. Of 800,000 to 1,000,000 distinct CDR3 sequences detected, less than 25% appear once; the ten largest clones hold roughly 10%. The sequencing here drew on PBMCs from blood, taken less than 6 days after vaccination. The chain employs TRBV12-3 or TRBV12-4 and TRBJ2-5; D gene ambiguous. The TCR sequence derives from a man aged 50 to 60 who received an inactivated influenza vaccine. This CDR3 is CASSSRLLGQETQYF. The CDR3 region has the DNA TGTGCCAGCAGTTCTCGATTGCTGGGTCAAGAGACCCAGTACTTC.